This T cell receptor (beta chain) is from a study of blood T cell repertoires in COVID-19 (dated by TCRdb to the early 2020s). Background for the entire study: The collaborator samples originated in the United States, Italy and Spain and spanned the acute and convalescent phases of COVID-19. The prospective study material was composed of cDNA or gDNA derived from T cells, B-cell-depleted T cells, or PBMCs. Subjects who had been exposed to COVID-19, were actively infected with it, or had recovered from it provided the deeply sampled blood TCRbeta repertoires that made up the dataset. The repertoires were released in a freely available public database meant as a resource for research on the immune response to SARS-CoV-2. The samples were drawn from two sources: the first 160 participants of the ongoing ImmuneRACE study, and over 950 subjects contributed by 6 global collaborators. Nearly every sample came with metadata listing a de-identified subject ID, COVID-19 status, age in years and sex. Where available, HLA class I and class II types were taken from metadata supplied by the sample provider and were not determined by assay-based typing. Overall study results and their limits: The quantity of clinical and demographic metadata differed by source and by participant and was supplied without curation.

Relative to germline, V is 0 bases shorter and J is 10 bases shorter, with 7 bases between their ends. CDR1 and CDR2 are read off the germline V gene as LGHNA and YSLEER. Inclusive of the bounding cysteine and phenylalanine, the CDR3 is 13 residues long. CDR3 DNA only is kept here, 39 bases in frame from base 1. Each collaborating institution followed its own protocols to collect whole blood in K2EDTA tubes. For TCRbeta analysis, collaborators shipped samples in one of three forms: frozen whole blood, isolated PBMCs, or DNA extracted from either of those sample types. A word on this clone: Its antigen is currently not known. The input lacks base qualities; no much larger clone sits a single base away.

TCRbeta CDR3 regions were amplified from genomic DNA using the immunoSEQ Assay, a bias-controlled multiplex PCR. As for the original processing: Within the assay, amplification of reference gene primers was used to estimate how many nucleated cells each sample contained. To quantify the absolute abundance of each unique TCRbeta CDR3 rearrangement, sequence reads were collapsed and filtered. For each sample, productive Simpson clonality was calculated as the square root of Simpson's diversity index over productive rearrangements. In its TCRdb copy, this immuneACCESS table keeps in-frame sequences only and misses some clones. Where compared with another copy, unresolved V genes explain less than half of these, and the others have no known cause. V and J calls plus clone size are reproduced from that table; the DNA served to infer D and trimming. This sample has 25,000 to 30,000 clones in its table, and more than 70% of those were observed once. The top ten clonotypes cover under 3.5% of the sample.

The TCR comes from a human donor in a cohort sampled during active COVID-19. The sample consisted of peripheral blood. The chain is assembled from TRBV4-3 and TRBJ1-6; no D gene is confidently identified. This receptor carries the CDR3 CASSQEGSSPLHF. The nucleotide sequence reads TGCGCCAGCAGCCAAGAGGGGAGCTCACCCCTCCACTTT.